This TCR beta chain originates from a study of OX40 agonist ivuxolimab in advanced cancers. Using immunoSEQ multiplex PCR, the repertoire was profiled, and TCRdb retains in-frame clones only, with some absent. This sample has about 94,000 clones, with more than 70% found just once. V lost 4 bases and J lost 7, with 13 bases in between. The CDR3 loop spans 14 amino acids. Germline-derived CDR1 and CDR2 are LGHNA and YNFKEQ. This sequence was found in an adult with an advanced solid tumor such as melanoma, head and neck, liver or kidney cancer. Here the sequenced sample was CD4+ or CD8+ T cells sorted from blood, taken in a trial of the OX40 agonist ivuxolimab. The chain employs TRBV4-2 and TRBJ2-2; D is perhaps TRBD2 (5 bases). This CDR3 is CASSPLEAGGELFF. The CDR3 DNA reads as TGTGCCAGCAGCCCACTGGAGGCCGGCGGGGAGCTGTTTTTT.